The source of this T cell receptor beta chain is a study of OX40 agonist ivuxolimab in advanced cancers. Study-level findings and limits: On average, CD8+ T cells had more expanded clones than CD4+.

Sequencing was performed with immunoSEQ multiplex PCR; in TCRdb, only in-frame clones are kept and a portion is missing. The data contain tens of thousands of clones, roughly nine tenths of them seen just once; the ten biggest clones take up 4% to 5%. For this clone: Its target is unknown.

Trimming took off 3 bases at V and 0 bases at J, with 5 bases between the two ends. The CDR3 loop spans 13 amino acids. The germline V gene has CDR1 MNHNS and CDR2 SASEGT. The rearrangement uses TRBV6-1 and TRBJ2-5; D is unclear. This clonotype was obtained from an adult with an advanced solid tumor such as melanoma, head and neck, liver or kidney cancer. The sample here was CD4+ or CD8+ T cells sorted from blood, taken in a trial of the OX40 agonist ivuxolimab. The CDR3 sequence: CASSDGYQETQYF. CDR3 DNA sequence: TGTGCCAGCAGTGATGGATACCAAGAGACCCAGTACTTC.